Following are 5 T cell receptor beta chains from one sample sequenced in a study of identical twins. TCRdb fed the 5' RACE reads into MiXCR, producing one record per CDR3 protein. The table shows 350,000 to 450,000 distinct CDR3 sequences, with less than 20% occurring only once. The sequenced sample consisted of naive T cells sorted from blood. The receptors were sampled from a man aged 50 to 60 in good health.

This clonotype showed up just a few times. A much larger clone lies a single base off, so this may be a read error. The chain couples TRBV11-2 to TRBJ2-3; 11 positions match TRBD2. Germline CDR1 SGHAT, CDR2 FQNNGV. Trimming at V came to 1 base and at J to 4 bases, leaving 1 base not matched to a gene. This CDR3 is 15 amino acids long. The CDR3 is CASSLGLAGSDTQYF. The CDR3, as DNA: TGTGCCAGCAGCTTAGGACTAGCGGGGTCAGATACGCAGTATTTT.

On this clonotype: This clone may be a read error of a much larger clone one base away. The final CDR3 position lacks the conserved phenylalanine or tryptophan, pointing to a likely read error. The rearrangement uses TRBV29-1 and TRBJ1-2; D ambiguous. The CDR3 loop spans 13 amino acids. V was trimmed by 0 bases and J by 4 bases, leaving 9 bases between them. The germline gives CDR1 SQVTM, CDR2 ANQGSEA. This CDR3 reads CSVEDPKAYGYTY. CDR3 nucleotides: TGCAGCGTTGAAGATCCCAAGGCCTATGGCTACACCTAC.

The chain combines TRBV2 with TRBJ2-2, with TRBD1 identical over 7 bases. The CDR3 sequence is 15 residues long. CDR1 and CDR2 from the germline V gene are SNHLY and FYNNEI. Losses at the gene ends were 5 bases for V and 5 bases for J; bases not matched to a gene: 8. The CDR3 DNA reads as TGTGCCAGCAGTATACCGGGACAGCGTACCGGGGAGCTGTTTTTT. Encoded protein: CASSIPGQRTGELFF.

The V call is TRBV7-6, the J call TRBJ2-7, with D perhaps matching TRBD1 (6 bases). Germline CDR1 SGHVS, CDR2 FNYEAQ. The V end was cut by 4 bases, the J end by 7 bases, with 14 bases between. This CDR3 spans 13 amino acids. CDR3 sequence (DNA): TGTGCCAGCAGCTACGGACAGTTAGGGGAGCAGTACTTC. Its protein product is CASSYGQLGEQYF.

In its sample, this clonotype was seen many times. The chain joins TRBV28 to TRBJ2-7; 9 bases are shared with TRBD1. The V gene end was trimmed by 5 bases and the J gene end by 3 bases; junction bases not matched to a gene: 8. Germline loops: CDR1 MDHEN, CDR2 SYDVKM. This CDR3 contains 15 residues. CDR3 nucleotide sequence: TGTGCCAGCAGTCTCCGGGACAGGGTAATCTACGAGCAGTACTTC. Amino acids: CASSLRDRVIYEQYF.